This T cell receptor (beta chain) was recovered during a study of blood T cell repertoires in COVID-19. The assay was immunoSEQ multiplex PCR, and TCRdb's table has in-frame clones only and misses some. This table holds about 200,000 clones, approximately 90% found once. In its sample, this clone was seen a few times. V lost 1 base to trimming and J lost 4 bases; unmatched junction nucleotides: 4. Germline CDR1 is MGHRA and CDR2 is YSYEKL. The CDR3 consists of 16 residues. Sequenced material: PBMCs or T cells enriched from blood (not recorded which). J is TRBJ2-3 and V is TRBV4-1, with 11 bases aligning to TRBD1. The sequence was collected from a young woman who had recovered from COVID-19. CDR3 DNA: TGCGCCAGCAGCCAAGCTCGGACAGGGGGCGCAGATACGCAGTATTTT. Its translation: CASSQARTGGADTQYF.